Detailed here is one T cell receptor beta chain. Its antigen has not been determined. No much larger clonotype is one base removed from it; base qualities were not supplied. TCRbeta CDR3 regions were amplified from genomic DNA using the immunoSEQ Assay, a bias-controlled multiplex PCR. Regarding the original processing steps: Nucleated cell counts per sample were estimated from amplification of reference gene primers within the assay. Sequence reads were collapsed and filtered to measure the absolute abundance of every unique TCRbeta CDR3 rearrangement. Productive Simpson clonality was computed per sample as the square root of Simpson's diversity index over productive rearrangements. Entries here come from immuneACCESS through TCRdb and include only in-frame sequences with V and J called. Some clones fail to appear in such tables; in the studies checked, an unresolved V gene covers under half of the shortfall, and the cause of the remainder is unknown. For V, J and clone size, that table is used; D and trimming come from the DNA. This sample has 250,000 to 300,000 clones in its table, and less than 90% of those were observed once. The ten largest clones capture approximately 2% of the sample.

After removal of 3 bases from V and 6 bases from J, the junction retains 5 bases not matched to a gene. Inclusive of the bounding cysteine and phenylalanine, the CDR3 is 16 residues long. The kept DNA is CDR3 alone, 48 bases in frame from the first base. CDR1 and CDR2, looked up from the germline V gene, are LGHNA and YNFKEQ. Collaborating institutions collected whole blood in K2EDTA tubes following their own protocols. For TCRbeta analysis, collaborator samples were shipped as frozen whole blood, as isolated PBMCs, or as DNA extracted from either sample type. The sample belongs to a study of blood T cell repertoires in COVID-19 (dated by TCRdb to 2020 to 2022). Background on the whole study: Samples covering the acute and convalescent phases of COVID-19 were provided by collaborators in the United States, Italy and Spain. Where available, HLA class I and class II types were taken from metadata supplied by the sample provider and were not determined by assay-based typing. The samples were drawn from the first 160 participants of the ongoing ImmuneRACE study and from 950 to 1,500 subjects provided by 6 global collaborators. A freely available public database, intended as a resource for researchers studying the immune response to SARS-CoV-2, is where the repertoires were released. The material from the prospective study consisted of cDNA or gDNA derived from T cells, B-cell-depleted T cells, or PBMCs. The dataset comprised deeply sampled blood TCRbeta repertoires from subjects exposed to, actively infected with, or recovered from COVID-19. A de-identified subject ID, COVID-19 status, age in years and sex were almost always included in the sample metadata. Overall study outcomes, separate from this receptor: The quantity of clinical and demographic metadata differed by source and by participant and was supplied without curation.

Sequenced input: peripheral blood. Recombination linked TRBV4-2 to TRBJ2-3, and 14 junctional nucleotides match TRBD2. This sequence originates from a young man with active or convalescent COVID-19. The sequenced DNA is TGTGCCAGCAGCCAGACTAGCGGGGGGGCTCTTGATACGCAGTATTTT. The resulting protein is CASSQTSGGALDTQYF.